This passage covers 16 T cell receptor beta chains from one sample sequenced in a study. TCRdb analysed the 5' RACE reads with MiXCR anew, one entry per CDR3 protein. The table has 5,500 to 8,500 distinct CDR3 sequences, around half seen once. Specimen: naive CD4+ T cells sorted from a lymph node. The sample's subset: naive CD4+ T cells, CD4+CD45RA+CD25-. The receptors derive from a female donor with breast cancer.

On this clonotype: The germline gene is not matched at one end of the junction; a read error may be the cause. The V and J genes are TRBV20-1 and TRBJ2-1, with D possibly matching TRBD2 (5 bases). The CDR3 spans 14 residues. Germline-derived CDR1 and CDR2 are DFQATT and SNEGSKA (reference sequence). The CDR3 region is CSTSPPGSYNEQFF. The DNA of the CDR3 is TGCAGTACTAGTCCGCCGGGCTCCTACAATGAGCAGTTCTTC.

The rearrangement joins TRBV12-3 or TRBV12-4 to TRBJ2-5; 11 bases match TRBD2. This CDR3 spans 14 amino acids. V lost 3 bases and J lost 7; bases outside the gene matches: 4. The CDR3 is CASSFSGGAGTQYF. The CDR3 nucleotides read TGTGCCAGCAGTTTTAGCGGGGGGGCCGGGACCCAGTACTTC.

As concerns this clonotype: Relative to the germline gene, one junction end is altered; a read error may explain this. The rearrangement uses TRBV20-1 and TRBJ2-3; 9 bases are a match to TRBD2. The CDR3 length is 14 residues. The germline gives CDR1 DFQATT, CDR2 SNEGSKA (reference sequence). The CDR3 DNA follows: TGCAGTGCTAGAGATGGGACTAGCACAGATACGCTGTATTTT. Its protein product is CSARDGTSTDTLYF.

Notes on this clonotype: A read error may produce the germline difference seen at one junction end. The chain carries TRBV7-9 and TRBJ1-5; D is undetermined. The CDR3 runs 13 residues. Per the germline V gene, CDR1 is SEHNR and CDR2 is FQNEAQ (reference sequence). CDR3 loop: CASSRGSSQPQHF. In DNA form, the CDR3 reads TGTGCCAGCAGCCGCGGGAGCAGTCAGCCCCAGCATTTT.

The chain links TRBV5-5 to TRBJ1-1, with D possibly matching TRBD1 (5 bases). This CDR3 contains 13 residues. The germline CDR1 and CDR2 sequences are SGHKS and YYEKEE (reference sequence). Trimming shortened V by 3 bases and J by 3 bases, and 9 bases separated the two germline ends. This CDR3 is CASSSQGDTEAFF. CDR3 nucleotides: TGTGCCAGCAGCTCGCAAGGGGACACTGAAGCTTTCTTT.

V is TRBV12-3 or TRBV12-4 and J is TRBJ1-1; possible D gene TRBD1, 5 bases. The germline V and J ends were trimmed by 3 bases and 7 bases, with 12 bases remaining between them. This CDR3 is 13 amino acids long. This chain's CDR3 is CASSFRTYDEAFF. The CDR3 nucleotides are TGTGCCAGCAGTTTCCGGACATATGATGAAGCTTTCTTT.

CDR3 coding DNA: TGTGCCAGCAGTTTTGGGCCTGTGGGTGATACGCAGTATTTT. Protein product: CASSFGPVGDTQYF. V gene TRBV12-3 or TRBV12-4 combines with J gene TRBJ2-3; D not certain. The V end was cut by 3 bases, the J end by 6 bases, with 13 bases between. This CDR3 is built from 14 residues.

The gene calls are TRBV5-1 and TRBJ2-7; D may correspond to TRBD1 or TRBD2 (7 bases each). V shed 1 base and J shed 2 bases, with 13 bases lying between them. The CDR3 consists of 15 residues. CDR1 is SGHRS and CDR2 is YFSETQ in the germline V gene. This chain's CDR3 is CASSLNPGGAYEQYF. Here the CDR3 DNA reads TGCGCCAGCAGCTTGAACCCAGGGGGGGCCTACGAGCAGTACTTC.

This chain uses TRBV3-1 with TRBJ2-2; D remains ambiguous. With 4 bases removed from V and 6 bases from J, the gap between germline ends came to 12 bases. Germline assignment: CDR1 LGHDT and CDR2 YNNKEL (reference sequence). This CDR3 has 14 residues. The CDR3 coding sequence is TGTGCCAGCAGCCCACAATGGTCGGCCGGGGAGCTGTTTTTT. Protein sequence: CASSPQWSAGELFF.

The CDR3 is CASSLPQGGEKLFF. The CDR3 DNA reads as TGTGCCAGCAGTTTACCACAGGGAGGCGAAAAACTGTTTTTT. The V and J genes are TRBV7-9 and TRBJ1-4; D is perhaps TRBD1 (6 bases). The CDR3 length is 14 residues. Germline CDR1 reads SEHNR; CDR2 reads FQNEAQ (reference sequence). V was cut by 6 bases and J by 8 bases, with 16 bases left in between.

This clonotype was recorded a few times. The J gene is TRBJ2-7, the V gene TRBV6-6; 13 bases are a match to TRBD2. Trimming removed 7 bases from V and 4 bases from J; junction bases left unmatched: 7. Germline lookup yields CDR1 MNHNY and CDR2 SVGAGI (reference sequence). This CDR3 has 15 amino acids. This CDR3 is CASTLGTSGKYEQYF. The DNA for the CDR3 is TGTGCCAGCACCCTGGGGACTAGCGGGAAGTACGAGCAGTACTTC.

The rearrangement links TRBV5-1 to TRBJ1-1; TRBD1 agrees at 8 bases. Germline assignment: CDR1 SGHRS and CDR2 YFSETQ. J was trimmed by 1 base and V by 5 bases; bases with no gene match: 7. The CDR3 is made up of 15 amino acids. The CDR3 coding sequence is TGCGCCAGCAGATCTCAGGGGGCGACGAACACTGAAGCTTTCTTT. Protein: CASRSQGATNTEAFF.

The rearrangement joins TRBV12-5 to TRBJ2-1; TRBD2 matches 10 bases. Germline trimming cut 5 bases from V and 4 bases from J; bases unmatched to any gene: 5. In germline, CDR1 is LGHNT, CDR2 FRNRAP. This CDR3 has 15 amino acids. CDR3: CASGTQRGGYNEQFF. For the CDR3, the DNA is TGTGCTAGTGGTACACAGCGGGGGGGATACAATGAGCAGTTCTTC.

This clonotype was seen a handful of times. The chain links TRBV5-1 to TRBJ2-7; 11 bases agree with TRBD2. CDR1 SGHRS and CDR2 YFSETQ come from the germline V gene. The CDR3 totals 15 residues. Unmatched junction bases numbered 6, after V lost 5 bases and J lost 2 bases. CDR3 nucleotide sequence: TGCGCCAGCAGTCAACTAGCGGGAGACACCTACGAGCAGTACTTC. This translates into CASSQLAGDTYEQYF.

The genes are TRBV5-1 and TRBJ2-3; D remains ambiguous. Trimming shortened V by 0 bases and J by 2 bases, and 7 bases separated the two germline ends. CDR1 SGHRS and CDR2 YFSETQ come from the germline V gene. This CDR3 region has 14 residues. CDR3 in amino acids: CASSLDRLTDTQYF. For the CDR3, the DNA is TGCGCCAGCAGCTTGGATCGCCTCACAGATACGCAGTATTTT.

The gene calls are TRBV5-5 and TRBJ2-3; D possibly corresponds to TRBD1 (5 bases). Germline values: CDR1 SGHKS, CDR2 YYEKEE (reference sequence). V lost 2 bases and J lost 4, with 5 bases in between. The length of the CDR3 is 12 residues. The CDR3 nucleotides read TGTGCCAGCAGCTTAGGGGCAGATACGCAGTATTTT. Residues: CASSLGADTQYF.